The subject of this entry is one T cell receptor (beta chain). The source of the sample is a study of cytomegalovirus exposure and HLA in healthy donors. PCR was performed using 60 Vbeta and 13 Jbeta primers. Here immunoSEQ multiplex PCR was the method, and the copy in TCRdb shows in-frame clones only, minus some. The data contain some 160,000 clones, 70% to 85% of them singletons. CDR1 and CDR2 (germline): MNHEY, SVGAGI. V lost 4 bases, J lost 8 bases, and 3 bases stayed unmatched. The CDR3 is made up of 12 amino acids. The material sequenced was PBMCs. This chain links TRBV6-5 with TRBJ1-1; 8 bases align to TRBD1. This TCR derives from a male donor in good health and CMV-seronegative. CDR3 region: CASSSTGGEAFF. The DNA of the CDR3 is TGTGCCAGCAGTTCCACAGGGGGGGAAGCTTTCTTT.